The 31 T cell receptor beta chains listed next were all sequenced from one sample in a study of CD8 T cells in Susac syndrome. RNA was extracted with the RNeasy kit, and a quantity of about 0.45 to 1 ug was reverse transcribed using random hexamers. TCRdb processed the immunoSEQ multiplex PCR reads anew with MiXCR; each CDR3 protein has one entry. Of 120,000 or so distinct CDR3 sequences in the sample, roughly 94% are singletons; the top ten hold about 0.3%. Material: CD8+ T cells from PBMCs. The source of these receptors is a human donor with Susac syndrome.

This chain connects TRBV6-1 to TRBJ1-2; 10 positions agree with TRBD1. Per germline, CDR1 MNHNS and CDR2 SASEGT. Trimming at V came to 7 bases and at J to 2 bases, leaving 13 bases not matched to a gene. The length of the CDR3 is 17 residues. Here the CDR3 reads CASTALPPGQGNYGYTF. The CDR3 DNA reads TGTGCCAGCACTGCTCTGCCTCCGGGACAGGGGAACTATGGCTACACCTTC.

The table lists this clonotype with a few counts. CDR3 in amino acids: CASSLVDSMNTEAFF. The DNA for the CDR3 is TGTGCCAGCAGTTTGGTAGATTCAATGAACACTGAAGCTTTCTTT. The V gene is TRBV12-3 or TRBV12-4, the J gene TRBJ1-1; D ambiguous. This CDR3 is built from 15 residues. Between the trimmed V and J ends, which lost 3 bases and 0 bases, there was a span of 11 bases.

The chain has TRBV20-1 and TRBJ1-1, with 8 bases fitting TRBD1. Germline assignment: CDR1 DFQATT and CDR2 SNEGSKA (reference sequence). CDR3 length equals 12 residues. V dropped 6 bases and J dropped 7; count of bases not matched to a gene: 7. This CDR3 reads CSAVGQGIEAFF. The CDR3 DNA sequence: TGCAGTGCCGTTGGACAGGGAATTGAAGCTTTCTTT.

The CDR3 DNA reads TGTGCCAGTAGTTCAAGGACGGTGAACACTGAAGCTTTCTTT. Translated: CASSSRTVNTEAFF. The chain links TRBV19 to TRBJ1-1; D call uncertain. This CDR3 spans 14 amino acids. Germline V gene sequence: CDR1 LNHDA, CDR2 SQIVND (reference sequence). V lost 5 bases, J lost 0 bases, and 10 bases lay in between. Full variable domain (remainder filled in from reference TRBV19 and TRBJ1-1): DGGITQSPKYLFRKEGQNVTLSCEQNLNHDAMYWYRQDPGQGLRLIYYSQIVNDFQKGDIAEGYSVSREKKESFPLTVTSAQKNPTAFYLCASSSRTVNTEAFFGQGTRLTVV.

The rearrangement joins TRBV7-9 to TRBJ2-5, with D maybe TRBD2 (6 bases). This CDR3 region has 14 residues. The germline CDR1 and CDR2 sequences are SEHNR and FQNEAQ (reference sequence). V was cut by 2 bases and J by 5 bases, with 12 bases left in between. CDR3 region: CASSLRGTVETQYF. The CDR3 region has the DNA TGTGCCAGCAGCTTACGGGGGACGGTCGAGACCCAGTACTTC.

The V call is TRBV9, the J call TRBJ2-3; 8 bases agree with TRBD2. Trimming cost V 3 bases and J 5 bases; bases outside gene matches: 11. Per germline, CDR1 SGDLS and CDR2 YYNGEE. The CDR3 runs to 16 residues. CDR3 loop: CASSAHRGGLGDTQYF. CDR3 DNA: TGTGCCAGCAGCGCCCACCGGGGGGGCCTAGGAGATACGCAGTATTTT.

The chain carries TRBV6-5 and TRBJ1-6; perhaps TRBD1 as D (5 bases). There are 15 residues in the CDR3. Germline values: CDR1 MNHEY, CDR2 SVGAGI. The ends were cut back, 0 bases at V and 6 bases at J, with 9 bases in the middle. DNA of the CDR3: TGTGCCAGCAGTTACTCGCAGGGTTCTAATTCACCCCTCCACTTT. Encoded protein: CASSYSQGSNSPLHF.

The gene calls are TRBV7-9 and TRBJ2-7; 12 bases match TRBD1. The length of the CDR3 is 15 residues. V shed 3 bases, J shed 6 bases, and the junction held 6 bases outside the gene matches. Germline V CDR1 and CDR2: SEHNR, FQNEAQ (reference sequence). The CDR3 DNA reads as TGTGCCAGCAGCTTTGCCGGGACAGGGGGCATCGAGCAGTACTTC. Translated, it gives CASSFAGTGGIEQYF.

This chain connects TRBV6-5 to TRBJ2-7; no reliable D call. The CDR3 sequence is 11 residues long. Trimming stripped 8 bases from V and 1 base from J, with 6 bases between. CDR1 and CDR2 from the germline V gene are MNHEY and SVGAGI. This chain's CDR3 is CASGNSYEQYF. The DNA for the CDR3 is TGTGCCAGCGGGAATTCCTACGAGCAGTACTTC.

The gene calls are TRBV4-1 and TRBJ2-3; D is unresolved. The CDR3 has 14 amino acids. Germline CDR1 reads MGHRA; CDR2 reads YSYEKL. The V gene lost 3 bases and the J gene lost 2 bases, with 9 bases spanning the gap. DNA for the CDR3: TGCGCCAGCAGCCATGACTCGTCCACAGATACGCAGTATTTT. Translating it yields CASSHDSSTDTQYF.

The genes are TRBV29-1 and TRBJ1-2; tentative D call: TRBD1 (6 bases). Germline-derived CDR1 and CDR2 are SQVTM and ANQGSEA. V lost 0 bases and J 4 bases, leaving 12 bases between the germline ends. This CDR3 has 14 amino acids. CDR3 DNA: TGCAGCGTTGAAGATAACAGGGAGGCCTATGGCTACACCTTC. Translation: CSVEDNREAYGYTF.

The CDR3 DNA reads TGCAGCGTTGAGGAGTACGGAGAGACCCAGTACTTC. The encoded protein is CSVEEYGETQYF. The chain employs TRBV29-1 and TRBJ2-5; D unclear. Deletions cut 3 bases from V and 4 bases from J, with 9 bases between. Germline assignment: CDR1 SQVTM and CDR2 ANQGSEA. This CDR3 has 12 residues.

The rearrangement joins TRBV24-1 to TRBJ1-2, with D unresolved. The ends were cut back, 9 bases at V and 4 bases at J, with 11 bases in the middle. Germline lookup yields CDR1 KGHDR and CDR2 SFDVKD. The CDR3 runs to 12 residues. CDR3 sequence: CATERDIYGYTF. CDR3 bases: TGTGCCACCGAAAGAGACATCTATGGCTACACCTTC.

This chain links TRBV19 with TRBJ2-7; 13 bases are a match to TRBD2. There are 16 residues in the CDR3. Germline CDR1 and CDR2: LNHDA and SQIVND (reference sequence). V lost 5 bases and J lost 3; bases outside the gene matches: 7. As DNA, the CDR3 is TGTGCCAGTAGTCCACGACTAGCGGGGGGTCTCTACGAGCAGTACTTC. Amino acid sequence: CASSPRLAGGLYEQYF.

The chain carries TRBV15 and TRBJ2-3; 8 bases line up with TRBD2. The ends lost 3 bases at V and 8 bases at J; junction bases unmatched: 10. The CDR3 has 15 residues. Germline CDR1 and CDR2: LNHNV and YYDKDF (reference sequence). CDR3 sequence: CATSSGTSGISTQYF. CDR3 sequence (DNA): TGTGCCACCAGCAGCGGAACTAGCGGTATCAGTACGCAGTATTTT.

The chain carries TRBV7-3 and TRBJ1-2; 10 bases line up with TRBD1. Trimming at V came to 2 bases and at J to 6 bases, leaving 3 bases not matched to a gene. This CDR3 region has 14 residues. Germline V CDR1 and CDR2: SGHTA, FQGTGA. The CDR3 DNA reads TGTGCCAGCAGCTTAGGGGGACAGGGGAATGGCTACACCTTC. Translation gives CASSLGGQGNGYTF.

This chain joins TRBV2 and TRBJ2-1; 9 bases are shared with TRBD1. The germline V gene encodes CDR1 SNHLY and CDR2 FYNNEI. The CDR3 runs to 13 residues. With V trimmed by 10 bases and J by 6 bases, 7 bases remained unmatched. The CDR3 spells CATSPTGGNEQFF. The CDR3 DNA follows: TGTGCCACCTCGCCGACAGGGGGCAATGAGCAGTTCTTC.

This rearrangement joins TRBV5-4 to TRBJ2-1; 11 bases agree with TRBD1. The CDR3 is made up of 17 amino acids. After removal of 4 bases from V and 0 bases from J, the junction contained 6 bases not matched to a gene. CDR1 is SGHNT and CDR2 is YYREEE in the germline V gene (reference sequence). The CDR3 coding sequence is TGTGCCAGCAGCCCTGGGACAGGGGGTAGCTCCTACAATGAGCAGTTCTTC. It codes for CASSPGTGGSSYNEQFF.

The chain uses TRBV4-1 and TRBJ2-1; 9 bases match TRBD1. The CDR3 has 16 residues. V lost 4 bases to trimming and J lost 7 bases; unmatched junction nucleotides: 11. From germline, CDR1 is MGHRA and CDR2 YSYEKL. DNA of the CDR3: TGCGCCAGCAGCCTCAAAGGACAGGGGTCGGAGAATGAGCAGTTCTTC. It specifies CASSLKGQGSENEQFF.

The CDR3 protein is CAWSVGGDYGYTF. Written as DNA, the CDR3 is TGTGCCTGGAGTGTAGGGGGTGATTATGGCTACACCTTC. The chain couples TRBV30 to TRBJ1-2, with TRBD1 as a possible D gene (6 bases). Deletions cut 0 bases from V and 5 bases from J, with 10 bases between. CDR3 length: 13 residues. The germline V gene has CDR1 GTSNPN and CDR2 SVGIG (reference sequence).

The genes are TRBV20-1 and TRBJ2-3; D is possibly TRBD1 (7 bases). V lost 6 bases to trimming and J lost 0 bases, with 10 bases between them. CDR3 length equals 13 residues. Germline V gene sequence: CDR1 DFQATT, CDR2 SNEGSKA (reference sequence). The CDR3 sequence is CSATGTSTDTQYF. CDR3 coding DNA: TGCAGTGCGACAGGGACTAGCACAGATACGCAGTATTTT.

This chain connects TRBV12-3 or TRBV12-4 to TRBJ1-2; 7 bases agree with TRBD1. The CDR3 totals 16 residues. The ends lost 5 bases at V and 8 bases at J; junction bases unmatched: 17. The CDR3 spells CASSPLQGPHLGGYTF. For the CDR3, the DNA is TGTGCCAGCAGTCCTTTACAGGGGCCCCACTTAGGCGGCTACACCTTC.

CDR3 DNA sequence: TGTGCCAGCAGCATGGAGGCGGGGGACTATGGCTACACCTTC. Amino acids: CASSMEAGDYGYTF. V gene TRBV4-2 combines with J gene TRBJ1-2; tentative D call: TRBD1 (5 bases). Germline CDR1 and CDR2: LGHNA and YNFKEQ. Trimming shortened V by 5 bases and J by 3 bases, and 13 bases separated the two germline ends. The length of the CDR3 is 14 residues.

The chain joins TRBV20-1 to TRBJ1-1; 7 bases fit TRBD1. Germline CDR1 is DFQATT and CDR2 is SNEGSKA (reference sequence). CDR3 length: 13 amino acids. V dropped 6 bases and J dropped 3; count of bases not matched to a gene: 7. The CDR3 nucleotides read TGCAGTGCACGGGACAGTATTTACACTGAAGCTTTCTTT. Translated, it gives CSARDSIYTEAFF.

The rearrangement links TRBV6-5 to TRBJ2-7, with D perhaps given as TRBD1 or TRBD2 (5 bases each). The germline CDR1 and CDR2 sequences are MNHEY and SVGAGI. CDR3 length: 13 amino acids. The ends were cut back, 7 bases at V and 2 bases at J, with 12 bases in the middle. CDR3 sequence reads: CASTEGRTYEQYF. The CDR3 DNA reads TGTGCCAGCACCGAGGGGCGGACCTACGAGCAGTACTTC.

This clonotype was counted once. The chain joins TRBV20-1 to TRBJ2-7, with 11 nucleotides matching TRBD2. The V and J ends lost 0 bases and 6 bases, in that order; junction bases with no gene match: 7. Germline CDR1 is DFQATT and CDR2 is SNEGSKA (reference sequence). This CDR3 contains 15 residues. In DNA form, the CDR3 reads TGCAGTGCTAGAGATCTGGCTAGCGGGGGGATCGAGCAGTACTTC. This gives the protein CSARDLASGGIEQYF.

CDR3 DNA: TGTGCCAGCAGCCAAGATGCGGACGAGCAGAATCAGCCCCAGCATTTT. Residues: CASSQDADEQNQPQHF. The V and J genes are TRBV4-2 and TRBJ1-5; D unclear. This CDR3 is built from 16 residues. Germline-derived CDR1 and CDR2 are LGHNA and YNFKEQ. Between the trimmed V and J ends, which lost 0 bases and 4 bases, there was a span of 13 bases.

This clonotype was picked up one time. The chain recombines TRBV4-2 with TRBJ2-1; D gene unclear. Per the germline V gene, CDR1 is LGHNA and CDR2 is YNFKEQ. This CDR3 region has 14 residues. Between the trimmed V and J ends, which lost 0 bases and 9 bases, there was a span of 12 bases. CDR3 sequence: CASSQEVEKGEQFF. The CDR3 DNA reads TGTGCCAGCAGCCAAGAGGTGGAAAAGGGTGAGCAGTTCTTC.

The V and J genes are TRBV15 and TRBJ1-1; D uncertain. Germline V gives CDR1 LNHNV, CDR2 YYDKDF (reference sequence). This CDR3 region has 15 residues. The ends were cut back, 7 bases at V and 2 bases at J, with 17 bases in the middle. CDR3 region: CATNAEGLLNTEAFF. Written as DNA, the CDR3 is TGTGCCACCAACGCGGAGGGTTTACTTAACACTGAAGCTTTCTTT.

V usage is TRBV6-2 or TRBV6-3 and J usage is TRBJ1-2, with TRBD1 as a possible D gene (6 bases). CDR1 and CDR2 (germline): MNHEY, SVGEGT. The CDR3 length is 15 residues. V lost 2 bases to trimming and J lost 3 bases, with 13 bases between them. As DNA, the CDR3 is TGTGCCAGCAGTTACGTGGGGGCAGGTGACTATGGCTACACCTTC. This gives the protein CASSYVGAGDYGYTF.

CDR3 sequence: CASSWAGAVDTQYF. As DNA, the CDR3 is TGTGCCAGCAGCTGGGCCGGGGCGGTAGATACGCAGTATTTT. The chain recombines TRBV5-6 with TRBJ2-3; D assignment may be TRBD1 or TRBD2 (5 bases each). Trimming shortened V by 3 bases and J by 5 bases, and 13 bases separated the two germline ends. Germline V gene sequence: CDR1 SGHDT, CDR2 YYEEEE. This CDR3 contains 14 residues.